This T cell receptor beta chain stems from a study of CXCR3 chemokines and chemotherapy response in bladder cancer. This clonotype was recorded many times. In TCRdb, the PCR reads were re-called with MiXCR into one record per CDR3 protein. The data show 7,000 to 9,500 distinct CDR3 sequences, around 23% seen once. After removal of 6 bases from V and 7 bases from J, the junction contained 11 bases not matched to a gene. CDR1 is MNHEY, CDR2 SVGAGI, per germline. The CDR3 spans 15 residues. The V and J genes are TRBV6-5 and TRBJ2-2, with 7 nucleotides matching TRBD2. Sample acquisition took place from a patient whose treatment included neoadjuvant chemotherapy. The receptor was isolated from a human donor with bladder cancer that did not respond to neoadjuvant chemotherapy. The CDR3 nucleotides read TGTGCCAGCAGCCGCGGGGGTTCCTGGGGCGGGGAGCTGTTTTTT. This sequence encodes CASSRGGSWGGELFF.